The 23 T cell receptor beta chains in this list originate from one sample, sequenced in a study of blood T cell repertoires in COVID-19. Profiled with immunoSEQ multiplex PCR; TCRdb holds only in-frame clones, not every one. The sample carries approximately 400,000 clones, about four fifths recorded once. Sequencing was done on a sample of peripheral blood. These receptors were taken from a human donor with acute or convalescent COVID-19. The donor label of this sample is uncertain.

CDR3 residues: CASSLESGKYGYTF. CDR3 DNA: TGTGCCAGCAGCTTAGAGTCAGGGAAATATGGCTACACCTTC. The gene calls are TRBV7-8 and TRBJ1-2; D may be TRBD1 (5 bases). In germline, CDR1 is SGHVS, CDR2 FQNEAQ. The V end was cut by 1 base, the J end by 5 bases, with 11 bases between. This CDR3 is built from 14 residues. Looking up the rest from reference TRBV7-8 and TRBJ1-2 gives the full variable domain: GAGVSQSPRYKVAKRGQDVALRCDPISGHVSLFWYQQALGQGPEFLTYFQNEAQLDKSGLPSDRFFAERPEGSVSTLKIQRTQQEDSAVYLCASSLESGKYGYTFGSGTRLTVV.

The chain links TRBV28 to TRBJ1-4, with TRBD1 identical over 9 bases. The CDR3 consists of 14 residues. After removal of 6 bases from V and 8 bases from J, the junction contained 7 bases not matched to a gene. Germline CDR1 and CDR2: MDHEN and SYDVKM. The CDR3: CASSPGTGREKLFF. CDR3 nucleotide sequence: TGTGCCAGCAGCCCCGGGACAGGGAGGGAAAAACTGTTTTTT. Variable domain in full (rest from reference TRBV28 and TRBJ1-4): DVKVTQSSRYLVKRTGEKVFLECVQDMDHENMFWYRQDPGLGLRLIYFSYDVKMKEKGDIPEGYSVSREKKERFSLILESASTNQTSMYLCASSPGTGREKLFFGSGTQLSVL.

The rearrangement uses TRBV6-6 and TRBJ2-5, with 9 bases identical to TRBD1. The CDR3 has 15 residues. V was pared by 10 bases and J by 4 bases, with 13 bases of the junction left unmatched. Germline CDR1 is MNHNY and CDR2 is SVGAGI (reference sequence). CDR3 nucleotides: TGTGCCACCTCTCGCCCAGGGGGACAGGGAGAGACCCAGTACTTC. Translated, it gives CATSRPGGQGETQYF.

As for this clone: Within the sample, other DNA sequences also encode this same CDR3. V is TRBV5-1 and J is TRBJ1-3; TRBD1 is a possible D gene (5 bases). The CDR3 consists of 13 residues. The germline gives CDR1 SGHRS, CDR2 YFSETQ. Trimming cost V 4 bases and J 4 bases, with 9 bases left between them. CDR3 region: CASSPGSGNTIYF. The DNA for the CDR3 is TGCGCCAGCAGCCCAGGGTCCGGAAACACCATATATTTT.

The CDR3 region has the DNA TGTGCCAGCAGCTTTTCCATCCTGAGCTCCTATAATTCACCCCTCCACTTT. This translates into CASSFSILSSYNSPLHF. The V and J genes are TRBV5-6 and TRBJ1-6; D call uncertain. V was shortened by 2 bases and J by 0 bases, with 12 bases between the two germline ends. The CDR3 totals 17 residues. CDR1 and CDR2 (germline): SGHDT, YYEEEE.

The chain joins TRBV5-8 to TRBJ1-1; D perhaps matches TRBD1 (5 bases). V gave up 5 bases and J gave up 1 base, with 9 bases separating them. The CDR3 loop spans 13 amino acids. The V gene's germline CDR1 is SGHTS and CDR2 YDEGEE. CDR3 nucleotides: TGTGCCAGCAGAACAGGTGCGAACACTGAAGCTTTCTTT. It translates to CASRTGANTEAFF.

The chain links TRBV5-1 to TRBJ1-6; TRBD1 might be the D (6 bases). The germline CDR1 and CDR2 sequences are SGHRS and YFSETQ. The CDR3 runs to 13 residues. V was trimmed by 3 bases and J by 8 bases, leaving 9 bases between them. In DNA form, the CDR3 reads TGCGCCAGCAGCTCTCCAGGGGATTCACCCCTCCACTTT. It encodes CASSSPGDSPLHF.

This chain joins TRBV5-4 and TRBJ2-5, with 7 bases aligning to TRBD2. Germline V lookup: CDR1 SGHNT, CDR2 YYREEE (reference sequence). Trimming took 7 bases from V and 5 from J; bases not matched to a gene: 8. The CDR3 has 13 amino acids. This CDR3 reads CASGGGVQETQYF. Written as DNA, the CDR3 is TGTGCCAGCGGGGGGGGAGTCCAGGAGACCCAGTACTTC.

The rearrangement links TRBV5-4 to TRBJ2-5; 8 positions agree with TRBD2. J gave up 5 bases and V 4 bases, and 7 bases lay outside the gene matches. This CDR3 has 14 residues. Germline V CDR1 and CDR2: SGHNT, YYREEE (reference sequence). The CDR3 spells CASSPGTSGETQYF. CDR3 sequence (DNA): TGTGCCAGCAGCCCCGGGACTAGTGGGGAGACCCAGTACTTC.

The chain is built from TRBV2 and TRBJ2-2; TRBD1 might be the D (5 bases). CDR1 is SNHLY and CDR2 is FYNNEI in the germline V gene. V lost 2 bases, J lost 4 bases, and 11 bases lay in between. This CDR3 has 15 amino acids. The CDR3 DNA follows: TGTGCCAGCAGTGAAAGGGGAATGAGCACCGGGGAGCTGTTTTTT. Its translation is CASSERGMSTGELFF. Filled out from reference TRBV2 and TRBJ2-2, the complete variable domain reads EPEVTQTPSHQVTQMGQEVILRCVPISNHLYFYWYRQILGQKVEFLVSFYNNEISEKSEIFDDQFSVERPDGSNFTLKIRSTKLEDSAMYFCASSERGMSTGELFFGEGSRLTVL.

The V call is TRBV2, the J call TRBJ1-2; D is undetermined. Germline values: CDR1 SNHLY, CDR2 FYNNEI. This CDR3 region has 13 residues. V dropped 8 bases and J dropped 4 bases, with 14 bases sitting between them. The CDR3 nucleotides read TGTGCCAGCTCCACCGGTCCTTTCTATGGCTACACCTTC. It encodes CASSTGPFYGYTF.

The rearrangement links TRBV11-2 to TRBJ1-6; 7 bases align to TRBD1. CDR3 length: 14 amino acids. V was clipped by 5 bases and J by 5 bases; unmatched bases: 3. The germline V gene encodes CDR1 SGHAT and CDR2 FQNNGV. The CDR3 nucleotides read TGTGCCAGCAGCCAGGGACAGCATAATTCACCCCTCCACTTT. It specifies CASSQGQHNSPLHF.

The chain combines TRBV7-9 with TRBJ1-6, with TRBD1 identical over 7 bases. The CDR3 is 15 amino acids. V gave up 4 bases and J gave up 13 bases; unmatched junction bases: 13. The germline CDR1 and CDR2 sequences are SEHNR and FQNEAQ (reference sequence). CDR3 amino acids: CASSSPDRARLPLHF. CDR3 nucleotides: TGTGCCAGCAGCTCACCCGACAGGGCCCGTCTGCCCCTCCACTTT.

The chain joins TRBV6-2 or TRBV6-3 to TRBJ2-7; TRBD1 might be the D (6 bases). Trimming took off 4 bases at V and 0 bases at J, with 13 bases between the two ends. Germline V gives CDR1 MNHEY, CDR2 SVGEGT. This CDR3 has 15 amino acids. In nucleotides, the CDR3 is TGTGCCAGCAGTTTTCGGACAGCAATCTCCTACGAGCAGTACTTC. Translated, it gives CASSFRTAISYEQYF.

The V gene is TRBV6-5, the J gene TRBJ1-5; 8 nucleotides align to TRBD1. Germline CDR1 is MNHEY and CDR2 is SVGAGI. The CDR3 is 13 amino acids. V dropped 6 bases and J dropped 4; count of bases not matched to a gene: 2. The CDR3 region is CASRRQGNQPQHF. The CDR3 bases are TGTGCCAGCAGGAGACAGGGGAATCAGCCCCAGCATTTT.

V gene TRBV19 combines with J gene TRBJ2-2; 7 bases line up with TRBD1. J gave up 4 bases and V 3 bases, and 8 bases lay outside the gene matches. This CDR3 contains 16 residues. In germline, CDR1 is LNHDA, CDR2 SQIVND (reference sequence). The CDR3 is CASSIGRDSPTGELFF. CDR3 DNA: TGTGCCAGTAGTATCGGTAGGGACAGTCCCACCGGGGAGCTGTTTTTT.

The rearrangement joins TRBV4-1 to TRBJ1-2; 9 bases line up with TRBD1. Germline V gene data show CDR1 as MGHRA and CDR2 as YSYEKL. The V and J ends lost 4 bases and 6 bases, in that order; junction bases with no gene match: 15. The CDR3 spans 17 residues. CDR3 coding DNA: TGCGCCAGCAGCCCACAGGGGGCCCTGCAGCGGAGGAATGGCTACACCTTC. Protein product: CASSPQGALQRRNGYTF.

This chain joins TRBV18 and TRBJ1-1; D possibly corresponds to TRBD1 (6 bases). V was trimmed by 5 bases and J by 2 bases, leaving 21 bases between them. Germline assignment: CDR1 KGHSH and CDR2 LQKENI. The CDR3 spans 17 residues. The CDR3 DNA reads TGTGCCAGCTCATCGACAGGTTCCTCCATGATTAACACTGAAGCTTTCTTT. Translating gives CASSSTGSSMINTEAFF.

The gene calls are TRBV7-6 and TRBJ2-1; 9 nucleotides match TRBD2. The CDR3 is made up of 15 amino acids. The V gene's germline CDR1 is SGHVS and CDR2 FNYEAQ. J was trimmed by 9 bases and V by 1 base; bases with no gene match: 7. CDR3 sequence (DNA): TGTGCCAGCAGCTTAGGGGGACTAGCACCCTTTGAGCAGTTCTTC. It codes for CASSLGGLAPFEQFF.

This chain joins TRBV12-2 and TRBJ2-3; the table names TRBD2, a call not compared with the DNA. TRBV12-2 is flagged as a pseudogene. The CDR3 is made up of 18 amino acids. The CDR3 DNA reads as TGTGCAAGTCGCCCTTCAAGGCTAGCGGGTTCTAGCACAGATACGCAGTATTTT. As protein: CASRPSRLAGSSTDTQYF.

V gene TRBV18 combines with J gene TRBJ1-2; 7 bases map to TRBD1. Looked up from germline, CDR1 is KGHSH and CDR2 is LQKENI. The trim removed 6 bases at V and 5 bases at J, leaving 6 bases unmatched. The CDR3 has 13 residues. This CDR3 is CASSLGQLYGYTF. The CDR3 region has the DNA TGTGCCAGCTCCCTGGGACAGCTTTATGGCTACACCTTC.

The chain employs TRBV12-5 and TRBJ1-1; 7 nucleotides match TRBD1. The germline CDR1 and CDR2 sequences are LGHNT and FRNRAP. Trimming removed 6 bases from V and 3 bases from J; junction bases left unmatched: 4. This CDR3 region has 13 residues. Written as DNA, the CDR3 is TGTGCTAGTGGATCCGGGACAGACACTGAAGCTTTCTTT. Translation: CASGSGTDTEAFF.

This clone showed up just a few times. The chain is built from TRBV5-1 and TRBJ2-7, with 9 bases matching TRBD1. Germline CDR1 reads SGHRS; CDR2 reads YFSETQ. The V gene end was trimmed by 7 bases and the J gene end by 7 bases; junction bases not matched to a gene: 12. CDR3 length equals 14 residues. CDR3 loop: CASSLRQGVSEQYF. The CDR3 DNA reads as TGCGCCAGCTCACTGAGACAGGGGGTTTCGGAGCAGTACTTC.